This TCR beta chain is drawn from a study of T-cell memory formation after mild COVID-19 (dated by TCRdb to the early 2020s). As for the study more broadly: Most TCR sequence clusters were specific to one of the two donors. In two donors, T-cell clones that expanded and contracted after mild COVID-19 were tracked by sequencing TCRalpha and TCRbeta repertoires over time. Two young, previously healthy adult volunteers, one female and one male, were included in the cohort.

Overall results and qualifications from the work: Balanced CD4/CD8 phenotypes were observed for clones contracting from day 15 to 85, whereas a bias towards CD4+ was observed for a second wave of clones expanding from day 15 to 37. SARS-CoV-2 specificity of the second-wave clones peaking on day 37 was not confirmed. The detection of some responding clones in pre-infection memory suggests that pre-existing cross-reactive memory T cells joined the SARS-CoV-2 response. Only two mild cases were covered by the study, and larger cohorts that include severe cases with pre-infection samples were considered necessary. Contracting CD4+ clones were found mainly in CM and EM memory subsets, while CD8+ clones were enriched in EMRA.

PBMCs were isolated by Ficoll-Paque density gradient centrifugation. The sequencer listed for this sample is Illumina NovaSeq 6000. TCRalpha and TCRbeta cDNA libraries were built by 5'RACE with constant-segment primers, adding sample barcodes and unique molecular identifiers. Trizol reagent was used to extract RNA from every sample. Libraries were amplified in two PCR steps, with a second sample barcode and Illumina TruSeq adapters added in the second step. Sequencing of libraries was performed on an Illumina NovaSeq with 2 x 150 bp paired-end reads. The original pipeline was this. Reads were demultiplexed and collapsed into UMI-guided consensus sequences with migec v1.2.7. With mixcr v2.1.11, UMI consensuses were aligned to TRA and TRB V and J templates and assembled into clonotypes. A clonotype was counted as expanded or contracted only when both edgeR and NoisET called the clonotype significant, with the noise models trained on biological replicates. For edgeR calls, the cutoffs were a false discovery rate-adjusted p below 0.01 and a log2 fold-change threshold of 1. As an exploratory analysis of dynamics, max-normalized trajectories of the 1000 most abundant clonotypes were examined with PCA combined with hierarchical clustering. Each responding clone was given a CD4 or CD8 phenotype based on the CD4+ and CD8+ repertoires, which had been sequenced separately. Using fastp at Q25 and MiXCR, TCRdb reprocessed the public reads and kept productive beta chains. CDR3 protein duplicates are merged, each entry listing the most common genes and DNA. TCRdb's processing, not the study's, gives the V and J calls here. The sample table shows about 150,000 distinct CDR3 sequences, and 13% are seen once. The top ten clonotypes cover roughly 3.3% of the sample.

Comment on this clonotype: Its binding antigen is unknown. Nothing much larger sits one base from this clone, and base qualities are not available.

The germline V gene gives CDR1 as SGHAT and CDR2 as FQNNGV. Reading from cysteine to phenylalanine, the CDR3 counts 13 amino acids. The DNA shown is the 39-base CDR3, in frame from base 1. V is cut by 8 bases and J by 6 bases, and the space between the germline ends is 13 bases. The V gene is TRBV11-2 and the J gene is TRBJ1-4, with TRBD1 perhaps the D gene, on 6 matching bases. The clonotype comes from a man younger than 35 who had mild COVID-19 (a few samples of this study predate the infection). The sample titles of this study are shuffled in the database, so cell type and time point are left out; the donor was told from shared clones. The sample comprised PBMCs or a T cell subset sorted from them (not recorded which). The bases read TGTGCCAGCCGGGGGCAGGGCGATGAAAAACTGTTTTTT. It translates to CASRGQGDEKLFF. The CDR3 plus the reference TRBV11-2 and TRBJ1-4 genes for the other parts give the full variable domain: EAGVAQSPRYKIIEKRQSVAFWCNPISGHATLYWYQQILGQGPKLLIQFQNNGVVDDSQLPKDRFSAERLKGVDSTLKIQPAKLEDSAVYLCASRGQGDEKLFFGSGTQLSVL.